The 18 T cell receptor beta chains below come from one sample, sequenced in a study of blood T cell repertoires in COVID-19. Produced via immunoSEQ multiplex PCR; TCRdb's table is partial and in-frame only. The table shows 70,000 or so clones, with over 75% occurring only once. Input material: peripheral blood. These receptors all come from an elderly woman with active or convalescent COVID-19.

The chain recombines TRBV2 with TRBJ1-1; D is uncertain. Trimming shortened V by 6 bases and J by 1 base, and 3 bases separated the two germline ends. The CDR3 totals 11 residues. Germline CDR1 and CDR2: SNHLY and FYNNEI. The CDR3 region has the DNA TGTGCCAGCAGCCGGAACACTGAAGCTTTCTTT. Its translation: CASSRNTEAFF. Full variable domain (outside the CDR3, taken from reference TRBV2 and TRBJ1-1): EPEVTQTPSHQVTQMGQEVILRCVPISNHLYFYWYRQILGQKVEFLVSFYNNEISEKSEIFDDQFSVERPDGSNFTLKIRSTKLEDSAMYFCASSRNTEAFFGQGTRLTVV.

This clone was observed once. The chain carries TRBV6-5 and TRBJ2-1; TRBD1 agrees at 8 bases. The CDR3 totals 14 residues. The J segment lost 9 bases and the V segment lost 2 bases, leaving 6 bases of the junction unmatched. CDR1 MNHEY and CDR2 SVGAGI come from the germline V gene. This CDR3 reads CASSYQQGVGEQFF. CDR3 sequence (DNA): TGTGCCAGCAGTTACCAACAGGGGGTGGGTGAGCAGTTCTTC.

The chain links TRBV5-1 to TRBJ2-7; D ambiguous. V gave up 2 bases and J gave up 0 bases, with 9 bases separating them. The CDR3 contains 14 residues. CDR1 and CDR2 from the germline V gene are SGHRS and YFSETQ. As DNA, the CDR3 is TGCGCCAGCAGCTTAGCCTATAACTCCTACGAGCAGTACTTC. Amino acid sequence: CASSLAYNSYEQYF.

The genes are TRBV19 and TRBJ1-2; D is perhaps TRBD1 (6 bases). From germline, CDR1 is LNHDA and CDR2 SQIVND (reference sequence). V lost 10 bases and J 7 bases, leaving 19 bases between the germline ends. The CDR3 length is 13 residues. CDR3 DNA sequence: TGTGCCACCTATAGGGACAACGTCCGTGGCTACACCTTC. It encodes CATYRDNVRGYTF.

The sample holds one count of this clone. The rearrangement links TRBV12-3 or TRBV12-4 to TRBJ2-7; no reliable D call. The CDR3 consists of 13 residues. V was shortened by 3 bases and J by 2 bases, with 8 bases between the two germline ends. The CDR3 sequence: CASSFQDTYEQYF. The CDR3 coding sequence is TGTGCCAGCAGTTTCCAGGATACCTACGAGCAGTACTTC.

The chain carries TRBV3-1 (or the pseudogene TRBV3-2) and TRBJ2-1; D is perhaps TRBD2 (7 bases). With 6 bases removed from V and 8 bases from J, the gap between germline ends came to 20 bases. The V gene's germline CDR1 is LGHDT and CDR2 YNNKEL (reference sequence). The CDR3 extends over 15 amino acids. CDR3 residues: CASRRRGGLSDEQFF. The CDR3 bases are TGTGCCAGCAGGCGGAGGGGGGGCCTTAGCGATGAGCAGTTCTTC.

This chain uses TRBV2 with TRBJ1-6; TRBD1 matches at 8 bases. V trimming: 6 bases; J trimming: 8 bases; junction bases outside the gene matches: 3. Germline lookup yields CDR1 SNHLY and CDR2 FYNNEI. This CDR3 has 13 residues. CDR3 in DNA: TGTGCCAGCAGGGGACAGGAGGATTCACCCCTCCACTTT. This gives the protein CASRGQEDSPLHF.

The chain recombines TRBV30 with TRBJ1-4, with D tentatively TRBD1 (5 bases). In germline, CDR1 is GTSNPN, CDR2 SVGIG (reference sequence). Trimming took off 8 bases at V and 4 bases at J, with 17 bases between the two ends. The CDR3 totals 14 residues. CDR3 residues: CAMDVGGFNEKLFF. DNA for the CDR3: TGTGCCATGGACGTGGGGGGGTTTAATGAAAAACTGTTTTTT.

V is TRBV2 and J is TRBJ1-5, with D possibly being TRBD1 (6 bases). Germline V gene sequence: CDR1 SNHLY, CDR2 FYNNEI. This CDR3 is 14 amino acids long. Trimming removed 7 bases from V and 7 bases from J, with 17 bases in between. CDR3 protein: CASTPGRGEQPQHF. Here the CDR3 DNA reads TGTGCCAGCACCCCCGGCAGGGGAGAGCAGCCCCAGCATTTT.

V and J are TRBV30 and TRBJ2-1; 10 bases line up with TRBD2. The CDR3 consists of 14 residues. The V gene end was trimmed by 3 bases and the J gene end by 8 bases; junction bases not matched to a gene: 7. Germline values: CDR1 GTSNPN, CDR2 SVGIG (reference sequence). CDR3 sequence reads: CAWRERGGLDEQFF. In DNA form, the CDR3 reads TGTGCCTGGAGAGAGCGGGGGGGCCTGGATGAGCAGTTCTTC.

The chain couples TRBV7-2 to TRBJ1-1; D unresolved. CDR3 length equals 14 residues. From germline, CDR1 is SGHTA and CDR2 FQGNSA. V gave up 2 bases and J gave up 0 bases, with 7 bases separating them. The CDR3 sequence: CASSLRRLNTEAFF. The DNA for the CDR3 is TGTGCCAGCAGCTTAAGGCGGTTGAACACTGAAGCTTTCTTT.

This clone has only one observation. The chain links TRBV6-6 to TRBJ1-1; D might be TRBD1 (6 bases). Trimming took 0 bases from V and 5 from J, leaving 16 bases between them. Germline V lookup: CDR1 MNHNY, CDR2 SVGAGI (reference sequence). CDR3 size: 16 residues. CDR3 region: CASSYSDSSPRTEAFF. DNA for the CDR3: TGTGCCAGCAGTTACTCGGACAGCTCACCGCGGACTGAAGCTTTCTTT.

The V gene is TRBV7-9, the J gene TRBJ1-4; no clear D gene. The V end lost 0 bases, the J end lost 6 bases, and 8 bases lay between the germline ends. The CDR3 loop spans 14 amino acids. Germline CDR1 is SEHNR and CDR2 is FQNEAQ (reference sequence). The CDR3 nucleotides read TGTGCCAGCAGCTTAGCCGGTCGAGATGAAAAACTGTTTTTT. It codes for CASSLAGRDEKLFF.

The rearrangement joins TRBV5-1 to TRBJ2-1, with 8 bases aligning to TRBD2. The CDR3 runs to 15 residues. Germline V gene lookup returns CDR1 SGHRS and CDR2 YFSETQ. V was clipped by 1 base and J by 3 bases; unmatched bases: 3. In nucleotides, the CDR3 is TGCGCCAGCAGCTTGCCACTAGCGGACTACAATGAGCAGTTCTTC. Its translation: CASSLPLADYNEQFF.

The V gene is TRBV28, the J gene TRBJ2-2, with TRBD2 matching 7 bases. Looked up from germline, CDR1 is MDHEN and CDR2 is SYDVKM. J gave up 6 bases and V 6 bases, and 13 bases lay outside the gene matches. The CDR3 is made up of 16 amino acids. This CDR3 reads CASRPGGGGYPGELFF. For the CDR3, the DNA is TGTGCCAGCAGGCCGGGCGGGGGTGGTTATCCCGGGGAGCTGTTTTTT.

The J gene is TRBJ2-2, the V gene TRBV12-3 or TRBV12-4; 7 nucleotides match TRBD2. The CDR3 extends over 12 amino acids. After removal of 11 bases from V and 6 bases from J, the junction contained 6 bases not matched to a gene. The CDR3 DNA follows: TGTGCCCACGAGCGGGGAGCCGGGGAGCTGTTTTTT. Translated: CAHERGAGELFF.

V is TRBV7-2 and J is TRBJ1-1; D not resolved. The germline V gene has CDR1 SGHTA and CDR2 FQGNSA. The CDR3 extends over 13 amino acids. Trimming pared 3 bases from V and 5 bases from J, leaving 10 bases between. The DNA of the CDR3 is TGTGCCAGCAGCTTCCGGGATATGACTGAAGCTTTCTTT. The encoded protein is CASSFRDMTEAFF.

CDR3 sequence reads: CASGTGGIKLFF. CDR3 nucleotides: TGTGCCAGCGGGACAGGCGGCATAAAACTGTTTTTT. The rearrangement links TRBV7-9 to TRBJ1-4, with TRBD1 identical over 8 bases. The CDR3 has 12 residues. Trimming at V came to 8 bases and at J to 10 bases, leaving 6 bases not matched to a gene. CDR1 and CDR2 from the germline V gene are SEHNR and FQNEAQ (reference sequence).